The T cell receptor (beta chain) under discussion was sequenced for a study of blood T cell repertoires in COVID-19. In the case of this clone: The sample has other DNA sequences that encode this CDR3 too.

Assay: immunoSEQ multiplex PCR; the TCRdb copy retains only in-frame clones and omits some. The table lists over 300,000 clones, 88% of them singletons. V dropped 1 base and J dropped 0 bases, with 5 bases sitting between them. The CDR3 is made up of 13 amino acids. CDR1 is SGHNT and CDR2 is YYREEE in the germline V gene (reference sequence). The rearrangement links TRBV5-4 to TRBJ2-7, with D perhaps matching TRBD2 (5 bases). The sequenced material came from PBMCs or T cells enriched from blood (not recorded which). This TCR derives from a woman in her 30s with acute COVID-19. This CDR3 reads CASSLRGSYEQYF. For the CDR3, the DNA is TGTGCCAGCAGCTTGCGGGGCTCCTACGAGCAGTACTTC. The full variable domain, completed using reference TRBV5-4 and TRBJ2-7, is ETGVTQSPTHLIKTRGQQVTLRCSSQSGHNTVSWYQQALGQGPQFIFQYYREEENGRGNFPPRFSGLQFPNYSSELNVNALELDDSALYLCASSLRGSYEQYFGPGTRLTVT.